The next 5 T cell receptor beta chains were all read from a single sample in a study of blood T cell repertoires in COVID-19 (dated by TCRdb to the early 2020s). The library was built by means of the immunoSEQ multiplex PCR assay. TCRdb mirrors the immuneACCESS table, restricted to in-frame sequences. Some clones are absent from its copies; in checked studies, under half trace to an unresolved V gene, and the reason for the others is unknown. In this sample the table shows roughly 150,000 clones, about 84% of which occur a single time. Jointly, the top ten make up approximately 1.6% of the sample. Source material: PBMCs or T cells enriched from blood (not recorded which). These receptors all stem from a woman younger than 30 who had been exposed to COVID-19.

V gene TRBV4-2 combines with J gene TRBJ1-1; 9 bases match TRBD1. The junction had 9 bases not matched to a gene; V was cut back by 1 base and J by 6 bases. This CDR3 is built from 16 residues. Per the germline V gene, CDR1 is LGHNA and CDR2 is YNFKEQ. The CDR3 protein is CASSQATGGGEAEAFF. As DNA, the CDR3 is TGTGCCAGCAGCCAAGCTACAGGGGGCGGTGAGGCTGAAGCTTTCTTT.

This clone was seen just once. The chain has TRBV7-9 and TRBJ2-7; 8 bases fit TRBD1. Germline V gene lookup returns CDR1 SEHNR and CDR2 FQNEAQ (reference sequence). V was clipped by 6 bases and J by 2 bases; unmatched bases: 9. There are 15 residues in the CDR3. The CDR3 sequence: CASSDRQGSTYEQYF. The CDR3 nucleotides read TGTGCCAGCAGTGATAGACAGGGGAGTACCTACGAGCAGTACTTC.

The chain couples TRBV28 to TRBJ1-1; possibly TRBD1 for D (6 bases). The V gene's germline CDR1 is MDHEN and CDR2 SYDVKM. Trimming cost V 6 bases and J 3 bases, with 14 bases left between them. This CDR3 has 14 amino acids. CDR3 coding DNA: TGTGCCAGCAGCTACTTACAGGGATACACTGAAGCTTTCTTT. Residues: CASSYLQGYTEAFF.

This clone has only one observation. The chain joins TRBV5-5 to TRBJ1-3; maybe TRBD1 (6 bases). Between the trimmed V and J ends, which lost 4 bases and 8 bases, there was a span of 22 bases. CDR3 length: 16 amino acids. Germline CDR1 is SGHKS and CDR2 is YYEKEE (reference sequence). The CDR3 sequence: CASSRRGWRAEDTIYF. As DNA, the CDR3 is TGTGCCAGCAGCCGAAGGGGGTGGCGAGCGGAAGACACCATATATTTT.

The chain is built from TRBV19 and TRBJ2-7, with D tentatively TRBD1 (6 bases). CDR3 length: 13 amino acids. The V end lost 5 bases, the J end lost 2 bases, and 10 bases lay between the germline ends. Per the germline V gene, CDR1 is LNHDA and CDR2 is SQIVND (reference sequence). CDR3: CASSDTGTYEQYF. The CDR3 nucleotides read TGTGCCAGTAGTGACACAGGGACCTACGAGCAGTACTTC.